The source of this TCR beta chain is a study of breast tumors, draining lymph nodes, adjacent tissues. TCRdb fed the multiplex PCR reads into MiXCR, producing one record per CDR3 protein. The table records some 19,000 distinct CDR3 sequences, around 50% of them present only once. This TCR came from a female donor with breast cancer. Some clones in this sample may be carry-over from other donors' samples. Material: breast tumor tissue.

CDR3 sequence: CASSHLAGLTYEQYF. CDR3 sequence (DNA): TGTGCCAGCAGCCATCTAGCGGGACTAACCTACGAGCAGTACTTC. The chain couples TRBV14 to TRBJ2-7; 9 bases are a match to TRBD2. After removal of 3 bases from V and 2 bases from J, the junction contained 5 bases not matched to a gene. The V gene's germline CDR1 is SGHDN and CDR2 FVKESK. The CDR3 length is 15 residues.